This section outlines one T cell receptor (beta chain) sequence together with its context. Its antigen is not identified. The sample belongs to a study of post-analysis software for immune sequencing data. Notes on the study in general: Elevated frequency relative to controls characterized a handful of TRBV segments in patients, TRBV5-6, TRBV5-1 and TRBV20-1 among them.

The V and J ends lost 5 bases and 5 bases respectively, with 16 bases between them. Looked up from germline, CDR1 is KGHSH and CDR2 is LQKENI. This CDR3 region has 15 residues. Built from TCR beta cDNA, the libraries had unique molecular identifiers in them. Via MiXCR, TCRdb re-called the PCR reads, giving one row per CDR3 protein. The profile shows around 400,000 distinct CDR3 sequences, approximately 42% of them singletons. Sample: blood. The J gene is TRBJ1-5, the V gene TRBV18, with D possibly TRBD1 on 5 matching bases. The receptor's source is a girl aged 2 to 9 with multiple sclerosis. The CDR3 DNA reads as TGTGCCAGCTCAGCCCGGGACGGTGGAGATCAGCCCCAGCATTTT. Its protein product is CASSARDGGDQPQHF. The full variable domain, rest sourced from reference TRBV18 and TRBJ1-5, is NAGVMQNPRHLVRRRGQEARLRCSPMKGHSHVYWYRQLPEEGLKFMVYLQKENIIDESGMPKERFSAEFPKEGPSILRIQQVVRGDSAAYFCASSARDGGDQPQHFGDGTRLSIL.